This TCR beta chain was profiled in a study of blood T cell repertoires in COVID-19. Produced via immunoSEQ multiplex PCR; TCRdb's table is partial and in-frame only. The table records about 250,000 clones, nearly 90% of them present only once. CDR3 length: 17 amino acids. Germline-derived CDR1 and CDR2 are LNHDA and SQIVND (reference sequence). V gave up 5 bases and J gave up 2 bases; unmatched junction bases: 10. Sequencing was performed on peripheral blood. The J gene is TRBJ2-1, the V gene TRBV19, with TRBD2 matching 9 bases. The TCR was taken from a woman in her twenties or thirties with acute or convalescent COVID-19. The CDR3 sequence is CASSPAAGGTTYNEQFF. DNA of the CDR3: TGTGCCAGTAGTCCAGCCGCGGGGGGGACTACCTACAATGAGCAGTTCTTC.